Detailed here is one TCR beta chain. Its antigen is not identified. At one of its ends the junction is not consistent with the germline gene, which may arise from a read error. This specimen belongs to a study of early T cells in non-severe SARS-CoV-2 infection. Germline V gene sequence: CDR1 MGHDK, CDR2 SYGVNS. CDR3 size: 16 residues. The study, taken as a whole, reports: Anti-spike CD8 specificities were favored by VDJdb matching, whose results missed private and CD4 specificities.

Individual cDNA molecules each received unique molecular identifiers attached to them. Using its own MiXCR run on the 5' RACE reads, TCRdb lists one record per CDR3 protein. This sample has just under 45,000 distinct CDR3 sequences, with roughly 10% found just once. The sequencing input was whole blood. V and J are TRBV25-1 and TRBJ1-2; 11 bases agree with TRBD1. The origin of this receptor is an adult who was a healthcare worker with PCR-confirmed SARS-CoV-2 infection or an uninfected control (not recorded which). This CDR3 is CASGEWDGTGGYGYTF. CDR3 DNA sequence: TGTGCCAGCGGTGAATGGGACGGGACAGGGGGCTATGGCTACACCTTC.